Listed below are T cell receptor beta chains from one sample, sequenced in a study of OX40 agonist ivuxolimab in advanced cancers. Profiling relied on immunoSEQ multiplex PCR, and the TCRdb table lists in-frame clones only, not all of them. The sample holds approximately 52,000 clones; 85% are singletons and the top ten take 9.9%. Sequencing used CD4+ or CD8+ T cells sorted from blood, obtained in a trial of the OX40 agonist ivuxolimab. These receptors originate from an adult with an advanced solid tumor such as melanoma, head and neck, liver or kidney cancer. The CDR3 runs from the conserved cysteine through the conserved F or W. D genes are given only for firm matches. The listing skips clone size in some rows; elsewhere it reads once, few, many or a size class.

j_call clone_size v_call d_call cdr3_nt cdr3_aa
TRBJ1-2 NA TRBV27 NA TGTGCCAGCAAGAAGACGGACACTAACTATGGCTACACCTTC CASKKTDTNYGYTF
TRBJ2-5 NA TRBV15 TRBD1 TGTGCCACCAGCCCACAGGGGATCCAAGAGACCCAGTACTTC CATSPQGIQETQYF
TRBJ2-3 NA TRBV7-3 TRBD2 TGTGCCAGCAGCTTAAACCCTAGCGGAACCACAGATACGCAGTATTTT CASSLNPSGTTDTQYF
TRBJ1-5 NA TRBV6-5 NA TGTGCCAGCAGAAGGACGGGCGGTTCGGGGCCCCAGCATTTT CASRRTGGSGPQHF
TRBJ1-5 NA TRBV6-1 TRBD1 TGTGCCAGCAGTGCACTTACAGGGGAGCGTCAGCCCCAGCATTTT CASSALTGERQPQHF
TRBJ2-7 NA TRBV10-3 TRBD2 TGTGCCATCAGTGCGACTAGCGGGAGGGCCTACGGGCAGTACTTC CAISATSGRAYGQYF
TRBJ1-2 once TRBV19 NA TGTGCCAGTAGGGCTCCAAATGGCTACACCTTC CASRAPNGYTF
TRBJ1-1 NA TRBV5-1 NA TGCGCCAGCAGAGGGACCGTGAACACTGAAGCTTTCTTT CASRGTVNTEAFF
TRBJ2-2 NA TRBV25-1 NA TGTGCCAGCAGTGACTTCGGGCAGGGGATAACCGGGGAGCTGTTTTTT CASSDFGQGITGELFF
TRBJ1-2 NA TRBV30 NA TGTGCCGGCCGTCGTGGGGGGAACTATGGCTACACCTTC CAGRRGGNYGYTF
TRBJ1-3 NA TRBV9 NA TGTGCCAGCAGCGAAGGGGTAAACGGAAACACCATATATTTT CASSEGVNGNTIYF
TRBJ1-2 NA TRBV18 TRBD1 TGTGCCATAAAACAGGGGCATGGCTACACCTTC CAIKQGHGYTF
TRBJ2-1 few TRBV28 TRBD2 TGTGCCAGCAGTTTATGGACACTAGCGGGAGGGCCGGGTGAGCAGTTCTTC CASSLWTLAGGPGEQFF
TRBJ1-2 NA TRBV7-6 NA TGTGCCAGCAGCTCCAACAATAACTATGGCTACACCTTC CASSSNNNYGYTF
TRBJ2-7 NA TRBV14 TRBD1 TGTGCCAGCAGCGGACGACAGGGAATGATTTCCGAGCAGTACTTC CASSGRQGMISEQYF
TRBJ2-3 NA TRBV14 TRBD2 TGTGCCAGCAGCCAAGTGTCTAGCGGGATCATCCCAGATACGCAGTATTTT CASSQVSSGIIPDTQYF
TRBJ1-1 NA TRBV6-1 NA TGTGCCAGCAATAACCGAGAGGGGACTGAAGCTTTCTTT CASNNREGTEAFF